This T cell receptor (beta chain) was sequenced during a study of shared clonotypes between healthy human individuals (dated by TCRdb to about 2020). About the study as a whole: A few men and two women, aged 18 to 49 years, made up the cohort. For each donor, CD4 naive and CD4 memory were each run on three plates, CD8 naive on two plates, and CD8 memory on one plate. Blood TCR repertoires of about five healthy adults were deeply sequenced to estimate repertoire size and the extent of clonotype sharing between individuals. Libraries were prepared and TCR repertoires were sequenced by different laboratories using diverse techniques, in order to increase sequencing depth and limit assay-specific biases. Leukapheresis yielded between about 0.85 and 10 billion PBMCs per donor.

Using the deep immunoSEQ assay, multiplex PCR amplified TCR CDR3 regions from genomic DNA. Genomic DNA extracted from each cell subset was distributed evenly over all wells of several immunoSEQ 96-well plates, and each plate served as one replicate. Each replicate PCR for sorted subsets received about 220 ng genomic DNA, equal to tens of thousands of T cell genomes. The purified libraries were quantified using a Qubit 3.0 fluorometer, sized with a Bioanalyzer 2100, and then quantified again using the KAPA Library Quantification kit. A separate single-read 150-cycle Illumina NextSeq 550 flow cell was used to sequence each immunoSEQ 96-well plate. From the authors' description of their analysis: Because only junctional sequences without quality scores were contained in the immunoSEQ output, filtering matching that applied to full-length reads could not be performed. To assign V/J genes and CDR3, sequences were annotated against IMGT germline references using PyIR, a Python wrapper for IgBLAST v1.9. Reads with weak V/J assignments (E-value above 1e-6), missing CDR3, stop codons, out-of-frame junctions, or ambiguous translated residues were removed. V3J clonotypes were defined as sequences sharing the same inferred V gene, J gene, and CDR3 amino acid sequence. Percentage overlap between repertoires was computed as shared unique clonotypes divided by the size of the smaller repertoire. RTK rarefaction, the Chao1 estimator, and Recon v2.1 estimates of unobserved clonotypes were used to assess repertoire richness. For all TCRbeta clonotypes obtained by the gDNA method from several donors, generation probabilities were computed with OLGA. The table was pulled from immuneACCESS by TCRdb, which kept in-frame rearrangements only. Such tables lose some clones; where checked, under half of the loss comes from unresolved V genes, and the rest has no known cause. D and trimming were read from the DNA, whereas the V and J calls and clone size are those reported in that table. This sample gives more than 500,000 clones in total; more than 95% of them show up just once. Under 0.065% of the sample comes from the top ten.

For this clone: What antigen it recognizes has not been identified. No much larger clone exists at a distance of one base, and base qualities are not known.

From the cysteine through the phenylalanine, the CDR3 covers 16 amino acids. Of the read, only the CDR3 DNA is kept; its 48 bases are in frame from base 1. Looking up the germline V gene yields CDR1 MDHEN and CDR2 SYDVKM. V was cut back by 6 bases and J by 3 bases, leaving a gap of 17 bases between them. Donors were healthy HIV-negative adults with no recently reported acute infections or vaccinations. All donors were Caucasian adults living in Nashville, Tennessee, USA. CD4+ T cells were enriched through magnetic negative selection, after which naive cells were positively selected on CD45RA and the remaining negative fraction served as the memory subset. After blood collection by leukapheresis, PBMCs were isolated using Ficoll-Histopaque density gradient centrifugation and then cryopreserved in the vapor phase of liquid nitrogen. Purity and quantity of every magnetically sorted T cell population were checked by analytical flow cytometry. From each sorted fraction, genomic DNA was isolated and quantified by UV absorbance on a Nanodrop 2000c.

Study-wide findings and limitations: Compared with non-shared clonotypes, the clonotypes found in all four sorted-subset donors had higher generation probabilities. Based on pairwise subsampling, the degree of clonotype sharing among donors was expected to be affected by sequencing depth. When several donors were compared, the shared fraction of clonotypes was about 5.2% for naive CD4, about 4% for naive CD8, roughly 2.5% for memory CD4, and 0.4% for memory CD8. The genetic and exposure-history diversity represented was limited by the small number of donors. Naive subsets generally had larger estimated clonotype richness than memory subsets did. Sampling was restricted to blood, and TCR repertoires in tissue are likely to differ from TCR repertoires in blood. Even with the large sequencing depth, rarefaction of the sorted-subset datasets indicated that sequencing was incomplete.

This clonotype was obtained from a woman aged 30 to 39 in good health. The V and J segments used are TRBV28 and TRBJ1-4; the D gene is not confidently resolved. Sequences were obtained from naive CD4+ T cells sorted from blood. The cell subset or site label corresponds to: CD45RA+ positively selected. The CDR3 region reads CASRGRVRLANEKLFF. The nucleotide sequence is TGTGCCAGCAGGGGTAGGGTGAGGTTGGCTAATGAAAAACTGTTTTTT.